These T cell receptor beta chains were read from a single sample in a study of blood T cell repertoires in COVID-19. Only in-frame clones appear in the TCRdb table, and some are missing; sequencing was by immunoSEQ multiplex PCR. Of 200,000 to 300,000 clones listed, about 87% are singletons. Sequencing was done on a sample of peripheral blood. These receptors were obtained from a woman aged 55-69 years with COVID-19, enrolled during active disease. CDR3s include the opening cysteine and the closing phenylalanine or tryptophan. The D gene is left open where the match is weak. Expanded clones are given a class, and other clones once, few, many or no size at all.

D gene	V gene	J gene	clone size	CDR3 DNA	CDR3 protein
-	TRBV19	TRBJ2-6	-	TGTGCCCCCGGGCAGGGGCCCTCTGGGGCCAACGTCCTGACTTTC	CAPGQGPSGANVLTF
-	TRBV5-1	TRBJ2-3	-	TGCGCCAGCAGCTTGGGACTAGGGTCAGATACGCAGTATTTT	CASSLGLGSDTQYF
TRBD2	TRBV24-1	TRBJ2-2	-	TGTGCCACCAGTGGCCAGCGGGAAAGAGCCGGGGAGCTGTTTTTT	CATSGQRERAGELFF
-	TRBV7-8	TRBJ1-5	-	TGTGCCAGCAGCATCATAGCGGTTCGTCAGCCCCAGCATTTT	CASSIIAVRQPQHF
-	TRBV27	TRBJ1-6	-	TGTGCCAGCAGTTTAGGACAGCAGAGTTCACCCCTCCACTTT	CASSLGQQSSPLHF
TRBD1	TRBV5-1	TRBJ1-1	-	TGCGCCAGCAGCTTGGAGGGACAGGGGATGACTGAAGCTTTCTTT	CASSLEGQGMTEAFF
TRBD1	TRBV19	TRBJ1-5	-	TGTGCCAGTAGTCTCAGGGGGGAGCCCCAGCATTTT	CASSLRGEPQHF
-	TRBV27	TRBJ1-5	-	TGTGCCAGCACCAAGACGGGCGGGTCGGGGCCCCAGCATTTT	CASTKTGGSGPQHF
-	TRBV10-3	TRBJ1-3	-	TGTGCCATCAGTGAGGCGACCTCCGGGACACCTGGAAACACCATATATTTT	CAISEATSGTPGNTIYF
TRBD1	TRBV3-1/TRBV3-2	TRBJ2-4	once	TGTGCCAGCAGCCGCGGACAGGGGGACTCTCTAGCCAAAAACATTCAGTACTTC	CASSRGQGDSLAKNIQYF
-	TRBV7-3	TRBJ1-1	-	TGTGCCAGCAGCAGGCAGGGTAACACTGAAGCTTTCTTT	CASSRQGNTEAFF
TRBD1	TRBV19	TRBJ1-2	-	TGTGCCAGTAGTCCCGTTGGACAGGGGAACTATGGCTACACCTTC	CASSPVGQGNYGYTF
-	TRBV9	TRBJ1-1	-	TGTGCCAGCACCTCCGGTACGGGGAACACTGAAGCTTTCTTT	CASTSGTGNTEAFF
TRBD2	TRBV5-1	TRBJ2-7	-	TGCGCCAGCAGCTTGGACCTAGCGGGAGTCGACGAGCAGTACTTC	CASSLDLAGVDEQYF
TRBD1	TRBV6-2/TRBV6-3	TRBJ2-1	-	TGTGCCAGCAGTTACTACCCCGGACAGGGAGGCAATGAGCAGTTCTTC	CASSYYPGQGGNEQFF
-	TRBV27	TRBJ1-5	-	TGTGCCAGCAGACAGGGTGGGCAGCCCCAGCATTTT	CASRQGGQPQHF
TRBD2	TRBV19	TRBJ2-7	-	TGTGCCTCCTCAAGCGGTGGGCTAGCGGGAGACGAGCAGTACTTC	CASSSGGLAGDEQYF
-	TRBV5-5	TRBJ2-7	-	TGTGCCAGCAGCTTGGTAAGGCAGGGGTTCTCCGAGCAGTACTTC	CASSLVRQGFSEQYF
-	TRBV19	TRBJ2-3	-	TGTGCCAGTAGTATTCGCAGGGGCGATACGCAGTATTTT	CASSIRRGDTQYF
-	TRBV28	TRBJ1-3	-	TGTGCCAGCAGTTTAGGGGGCCCATCCTCTGGAAACACCATATATTTT	CASSLGGPSSGNTIYF
TRBD1	TRBV5-6	TRBJ2-7	-	TGTGCCAGCAGCTTGGTTGGACAGGGAGCCTACGAGCAGTACTTC	CASSLVGQGAYEQYF
-	TRBV6-6	TRBJ2-5	-	TGTGCCAGCAGTTACTCGCAGTACCAAGAGACCCAGTACTTC	CASSYSQYQETQYF
-	TRBV27	TRBJ2-3	-	TGTGCCAGCAGTCCATACACTACCGTCCTTAGCACAGATACGCAGTATTTT	CASSPYTTVLSTDTQYF
-	TRBV4-3	TRBJ1-2	-	TGCGCCAGCAGCCAAGCTCCCCCTGGGGGGTTAAGCTATGGCTACACCTTC	CASSQAPPGGLSYGYTF
-	TRBV2	TRBJ1-2	-	TGTGCCAGCAGTGAAGAAGGGGGAAACTATGGCTACACCTTC	CASSEEGGNYGYTF